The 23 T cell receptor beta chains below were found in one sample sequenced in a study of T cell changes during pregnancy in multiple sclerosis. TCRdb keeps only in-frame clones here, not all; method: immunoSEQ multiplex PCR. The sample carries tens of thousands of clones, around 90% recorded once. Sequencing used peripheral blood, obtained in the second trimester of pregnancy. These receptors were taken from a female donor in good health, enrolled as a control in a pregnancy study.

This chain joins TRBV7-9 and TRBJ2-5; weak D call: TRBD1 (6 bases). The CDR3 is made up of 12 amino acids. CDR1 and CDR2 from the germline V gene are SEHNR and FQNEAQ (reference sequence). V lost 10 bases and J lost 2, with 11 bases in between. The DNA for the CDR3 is TGTGCCATAATACAGGGTCAAGAGACCCAGTACTTC. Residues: CAIIQGQETQYF.

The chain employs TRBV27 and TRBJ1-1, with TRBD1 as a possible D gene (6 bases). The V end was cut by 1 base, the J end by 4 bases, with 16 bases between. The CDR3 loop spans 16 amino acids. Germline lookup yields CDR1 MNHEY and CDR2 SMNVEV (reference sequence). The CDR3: CASSLFGGARGTEAFF. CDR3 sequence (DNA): TGTGCCAGCAGTTTATTTGGGGGGGCGCGGGGCACTGAAGCTTTCTTT.

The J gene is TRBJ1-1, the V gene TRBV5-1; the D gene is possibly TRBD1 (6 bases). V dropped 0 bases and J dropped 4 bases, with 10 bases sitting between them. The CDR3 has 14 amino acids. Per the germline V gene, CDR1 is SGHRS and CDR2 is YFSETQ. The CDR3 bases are TGCGCCAGCAGCTTGGACAGGGCGGGCACTGAAGCTTTCTTT. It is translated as CASSLDRAGTEAFF.

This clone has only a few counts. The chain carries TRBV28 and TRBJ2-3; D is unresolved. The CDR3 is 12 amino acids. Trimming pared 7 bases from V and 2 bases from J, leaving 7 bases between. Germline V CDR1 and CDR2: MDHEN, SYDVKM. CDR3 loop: CASTDFTDTQYF. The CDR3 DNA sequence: TGTGCCAGCACCGACTTCACAGATACGCAGTATTTT.

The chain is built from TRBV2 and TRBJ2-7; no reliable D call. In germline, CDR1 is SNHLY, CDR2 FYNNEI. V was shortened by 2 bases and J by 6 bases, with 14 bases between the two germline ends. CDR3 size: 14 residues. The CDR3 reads CASSELVRLREQYF. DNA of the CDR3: TGTGCCAGCAGTGAACTAGTGAGGCTACGCGAGCAGTACTTC.

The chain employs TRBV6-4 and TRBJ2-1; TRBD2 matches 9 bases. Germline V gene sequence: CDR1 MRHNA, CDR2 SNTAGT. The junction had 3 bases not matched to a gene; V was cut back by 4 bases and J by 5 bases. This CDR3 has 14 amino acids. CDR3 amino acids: CASSVSGGDNEQFF. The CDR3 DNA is TGTGCCAGCAGTGTTAGCGGGGGTGACAATGAGCAGTTCTTC.

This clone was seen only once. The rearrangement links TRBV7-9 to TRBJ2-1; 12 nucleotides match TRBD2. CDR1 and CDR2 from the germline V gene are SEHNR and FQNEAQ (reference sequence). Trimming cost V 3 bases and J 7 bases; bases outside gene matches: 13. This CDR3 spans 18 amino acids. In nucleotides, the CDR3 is TGTGCCAGCAGCTTTGTTTCCCCAACTAGCGGGAGGCGGAATGAGCAGTTCTTC. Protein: CASSFVSPTSGRRNEQFF.

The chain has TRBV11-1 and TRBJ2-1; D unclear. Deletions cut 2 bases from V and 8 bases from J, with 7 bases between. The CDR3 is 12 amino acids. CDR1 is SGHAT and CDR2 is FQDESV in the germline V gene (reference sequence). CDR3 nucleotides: TGTGCCAGCAGCTTAATATCAGATGAGCAGTTCTTC. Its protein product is CASSLISDEQFF.

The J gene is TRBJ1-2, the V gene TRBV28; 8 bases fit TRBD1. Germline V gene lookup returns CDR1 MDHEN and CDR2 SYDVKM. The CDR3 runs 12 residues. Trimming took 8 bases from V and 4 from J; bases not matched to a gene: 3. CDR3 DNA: TGTGCCAGCGGGGACAGGTCCTATGGCTACACCTTC. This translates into CASGDRSYGYTF.

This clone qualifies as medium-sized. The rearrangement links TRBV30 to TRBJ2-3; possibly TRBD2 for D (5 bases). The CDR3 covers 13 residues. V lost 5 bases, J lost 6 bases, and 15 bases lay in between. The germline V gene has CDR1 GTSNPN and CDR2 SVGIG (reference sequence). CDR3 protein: CAWGGDVVDTQYF. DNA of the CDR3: TGTGCCTGGGGAGGAGATGTTGTCGATACGCAGTATTTT.

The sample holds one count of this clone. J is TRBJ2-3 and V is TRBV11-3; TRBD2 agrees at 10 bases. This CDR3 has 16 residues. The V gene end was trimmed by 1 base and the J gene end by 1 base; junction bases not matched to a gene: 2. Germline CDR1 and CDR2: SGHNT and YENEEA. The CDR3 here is CASSLGLAGGTDTQYF. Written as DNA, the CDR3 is TGTGCCAGCAGCTTAGGGCTAGCGGGAGGCACAGATACGCAGTATTTT.

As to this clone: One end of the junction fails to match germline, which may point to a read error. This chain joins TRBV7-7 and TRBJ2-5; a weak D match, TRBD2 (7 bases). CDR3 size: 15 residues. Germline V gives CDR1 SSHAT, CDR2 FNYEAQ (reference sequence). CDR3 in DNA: TGTGCTAGCAGCTTAGCTGGGGGGGCCCAAGAGACCCAGTACTTC. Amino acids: CASSLAGGAQETQYF.

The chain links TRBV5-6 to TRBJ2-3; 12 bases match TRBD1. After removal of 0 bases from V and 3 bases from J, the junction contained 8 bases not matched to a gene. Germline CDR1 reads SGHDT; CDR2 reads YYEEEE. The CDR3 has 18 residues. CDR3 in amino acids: CASSLVPGQGAVTDTQYF. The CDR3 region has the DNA TGTGCCAGCAGCTTGGTTCCGGGACAGGGGGCAGTGACAGATACGCAGTATTTT.

The chain's CDR3 is CASSSATRAFF. DNA for the CDR3: TGTGCCAGCAGTTCAGCCACGCGGGCTTTCTTT. The V call is TRBV28, the J call TRBJ1-1, with no clear D. Per germline, CDR1 MDHEN and CDR2 SYDVKM. This CDR3 comprises 11 residues. The ends were cut back, 4 bases at V and 11 bases at J, with 11 bases in the middle.

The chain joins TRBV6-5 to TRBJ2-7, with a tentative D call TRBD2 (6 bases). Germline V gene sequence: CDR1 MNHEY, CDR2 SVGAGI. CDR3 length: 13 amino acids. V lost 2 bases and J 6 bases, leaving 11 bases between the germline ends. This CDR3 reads CASSYVKGGEQYF. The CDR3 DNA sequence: TGTGCCAGCAGTTACGTTAAGGGAGGCGAGCAGTACTTC.

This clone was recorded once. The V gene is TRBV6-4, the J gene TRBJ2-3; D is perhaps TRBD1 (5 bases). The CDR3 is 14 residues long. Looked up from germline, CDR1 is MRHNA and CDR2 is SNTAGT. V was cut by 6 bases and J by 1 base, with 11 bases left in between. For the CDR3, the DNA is TGTGCCAGCAGCCCACAGGTGGGCACAGATACGCAGTATTTT. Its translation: CASSPQVGTDTQYF.

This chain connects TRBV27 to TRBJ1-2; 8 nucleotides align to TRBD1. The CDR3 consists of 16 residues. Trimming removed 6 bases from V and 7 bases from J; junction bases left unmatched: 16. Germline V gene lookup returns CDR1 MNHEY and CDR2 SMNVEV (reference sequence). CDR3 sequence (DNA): TGTGCCAGCAGGACAGCAGGGGGCGGCGGGAGCAGTGGCTACACCTTC. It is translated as CASRTAGGGGSSGYTF.

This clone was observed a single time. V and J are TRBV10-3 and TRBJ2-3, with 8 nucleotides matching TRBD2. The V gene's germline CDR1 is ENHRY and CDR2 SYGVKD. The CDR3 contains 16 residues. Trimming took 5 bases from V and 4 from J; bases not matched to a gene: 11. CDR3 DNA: TGTGCCATCAGTATTAATAGCGGGACGACCCCAGATACGCAGTATTTT. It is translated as CAISINSGTTPDTQYF.

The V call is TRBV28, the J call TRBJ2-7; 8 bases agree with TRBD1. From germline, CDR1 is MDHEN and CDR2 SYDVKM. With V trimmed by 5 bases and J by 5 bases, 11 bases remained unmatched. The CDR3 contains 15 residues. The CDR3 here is CASSPPGQGDHEQYF. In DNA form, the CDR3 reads TGTGCCAGCAGTCCCCCCGGACAGGGTGACCACGAGCAGTACTTC.

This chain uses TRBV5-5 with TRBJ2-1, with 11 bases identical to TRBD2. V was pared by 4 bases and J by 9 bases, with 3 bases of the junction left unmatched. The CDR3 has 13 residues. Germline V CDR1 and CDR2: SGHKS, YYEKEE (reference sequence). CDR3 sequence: CASSRLAGIEQFF. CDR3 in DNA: TGTGCCAGCAGCAGACTAGCGGGAATTGAGCAGTTCTTC.

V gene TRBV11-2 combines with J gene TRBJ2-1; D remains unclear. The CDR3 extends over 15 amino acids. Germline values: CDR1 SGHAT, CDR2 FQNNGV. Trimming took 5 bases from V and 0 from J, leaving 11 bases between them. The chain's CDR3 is CASSTPVSSYNEQFF. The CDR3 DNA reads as TGTGCCAGCAGCACCCCGGTGAGCTCCTACAATGAGCAGTTCTTC.

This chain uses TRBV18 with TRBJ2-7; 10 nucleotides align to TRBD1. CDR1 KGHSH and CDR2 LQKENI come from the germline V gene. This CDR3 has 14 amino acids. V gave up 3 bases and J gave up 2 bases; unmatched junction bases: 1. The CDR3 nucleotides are TGTGCCAGCTCACCCGGGACAGGGGCCTACGAGCAGTACTTC. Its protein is CASSPGTGAYEQYF.

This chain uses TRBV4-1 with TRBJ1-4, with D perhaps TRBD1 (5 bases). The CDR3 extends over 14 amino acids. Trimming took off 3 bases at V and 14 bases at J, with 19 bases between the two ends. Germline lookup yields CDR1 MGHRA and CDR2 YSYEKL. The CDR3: CASSQGTAFVRLFF. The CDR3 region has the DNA TGCGCCAGCAGCCAGGGGACTGCTTTTGTTCGGCTGTTTTTT.